Each of the 28 T cell receptor beta chains below was sequenced from the same sample in a study of blood T cell repertoires in COVID-19. Sequencing was performed with immunoSEQ multiplex PCR; in TCRdb, only in-frame clones are kept and a portion is missing. Of 120,000 to 150,000 clones listed, more than 75% are singletons. The source material was peripheral blood. The receptors shown here come from a man older than 75 with acute or convalescent COVID-19.

This chain joins TRBV6-5 and TRBJ1-1; TRBD1 is a possible D gene (6 bases). Germline lookup yields CDR1 MNHEY and CDR2 SVGAGI. The CDR3 loop spans 14 amino acids. Trimming shortened V by 2 bases and J by 9 bases, and 16 bases separated the two germline ends. CDR3 in amino acids: CASSYGGVRGKAFF. The CDR3 nucleotides read TGTGCCAGCAGTTACGGGGGAGTTAGGGGGAAAGCTTTCTTT.

The rearrangement uses TRBV18 and TRBJ2-3; D remains unclear. Germline V gives CDR1 KGHSH, CDR2 LQKENI. The CDR3 is made up of 12 amino acids. V was cut by 5 bases and J by 3 bases, with 6 bases left in between. Here the CDR3 DNA reads TGTGCCAGCTCATCCCGGACAGATACGCAGTATTTT. Amino acids: CASSSRTDTQYF.

The gene calls are TRBV19 and TRBJ2-2; perhaps TRBD1 as D (5 bases). This CDR3 is 14 amino acids long. CDR1 and CDR2 from the germline V gene are LNHDA and SQIVND (reference sequence). Trimming removed 6 bases from V and 7 bases from J, with 15 bases in between. CDR3 amino acids: CASSKGVNRGELFF. CDR3 DNA sequence: TGTGCCAGTAGCAAAGGGGTAAATCGCGGGGAGCTGTTTTTT.

J is TRBJ2-1 and V is TRBV2, with unresolved D. The CDR3 extends over 15 amino acids. CDR1 and CDR2 (germline): SNHLY, FYNNEI. V lost 2 bases and J lost 4, with 12 bases in between. The CDR3 nucleotides read TGTGCCAGCAGTGAATTAATCGTGAGATACAATGAGCAGTTCTTC. Translation: CASSELIVRYNEQFF.

The gene calls are TRBV20-1 and TRBJ2-5; D is undetermined. The CDR3 runs to 10 residues. V gave up 5 bases and J gave up 9 bases, with 10 bases separating them. The germline gives CDR1 DFQATT, CDR2 SNEGSKA (reference sequence). Written as DNA, the CDR3 is TGCAGTGCTCCGATCTTAGCCCAGTACTTC. Translating gives CSAPILAQYF.

The chain employs TRBV12-3 or TRBV12-4 and TRBJ1-2, with D unclear. The CDR3 loop spans 13 amino acids. The V end lost 5 bases, the J end lost 3 bases, and 10 bases lay between the germline ends. In DNA form, the CDR3 reads TGTGCCAGCAGTCTCGGCGGGGACTATGGCTACACCTTC. As protein: CASSLGGDYGYTF.

The sample holds one count of this clone. This rearrangement joins TRBV27 to TRBJ2-2; D possibly corresponds to TRBD2 (6 bases). Germline CDR1 and CDR2: MNHEY and SMNVEV (reference sequence). V was shortened by 0 bases and J by 1 base, with 12 bases between the two germline ends. The length of the CDR3 is 17 residues. CDR3 DNA: TGTGCCAGCAGTTTATCGTCGGGAGCTATGAACACCGGGGAGCTGTTTTTT. This translates into CASSLSSGAMNTGELFF.

This chain uses TRBV5-6 with TRBJ2-7; tentatively, D is TRBD2 (6 bases). The CDR3 has 18 amino acids. Germline CDR1 and CDR2: SGHDT and YYEEEE. With 3 bases removed from V and 0 bases from J, the gap between germline ends came to 22 bases. In nucleotides, the CDR3 is TGTGCCAGCAGCTCACCAGCTCGGGGGTATCGTGGCTCCTACGAGCAGTACTTC. Its translation is CASSSPARGYRGSYEQYF.

This clone was picked up a small number of times. The chain employs TRBV10-1 and TRBJ1-1, with 7 bases matching TRBD1. CDR3 length: 13 amino acids. Germline lookup yields CDR1 WNHNN and CDR2 SYGVQD (reference sequence). V lost 5 bases and J lost 5; bases outside the gene matches: 5. CDR3 nucleotides: TGCGCCAGCAGTTCGGTCAGGGGGACTGAAGCTTTCTTT. It yields the protein CASSSVRGTEAFF.

This chain links TRBV6-5 with TRBJ1-1; 8 positions agree with TRBD1. This CDR3 spans 13 amino acids. The junction had 10 bases not matched to a gene; V was cut back by 5 bases and J by 11 bases. Germline values: CDR1 MNHEY, CDR2 SVGAGI. The CDR3 DNA sequence: TGTGCCAGCAGTAAGGAACAGGGGGAGGGGGCTTTCTTT. This encodes CASSKEQGEGAFF.

The chain is built from TRBV27 and TRBJ2-2; 7 nucleotides agree with TRBD1. The J segment lost 6 bases and the V segment lost 5 bases, leaving 6 bases of the junction unmatched. The CDR3 runs to 14 residues. Germline values: CDR1 MNHEY, CDR2 SMNVEV (reference sequence). CDR3 loop: CASSPDRAPGELFF. DNA of the CDR3: TGTGCCAGCAGTCCCGACAGGGCCCCCGGGGAGCTGTTTTTT.

V usage is TRBV12-3 or TRBV12-4 and J usage is TRBJ1-1, with a weak D call TRBD1 (5 bases). The V end lost 8 bases, the J end lost 5 bases, and 15 bases lay between the germline ends. This CDR3 has 13 amino acids. DNA of the CDR3: TGTGCCAGCCTCGAGACCGGGGGAACTGAAGCTTTCTTT. It yields the protein CASLETGGTEAFF.

The chain combines TRBV19 with TRBJ1-4, with D tentatively TRBD1 (5 bases). This CDR3 region has 16 residues. CDR1 LNHDA and CDR2 SQIVND come from the germline V gene (reference sequence). V dropped 4 bases and J dropped 5 bases, with 17 bases sitting between them. The CDR3 DNA reads TGTGCCAGTAGTACTCCAGGGTCGGCGGGAAATGAAAAACTGTTTTTT. It translates to CASSTPGSAGNEKLFF.

This clone was observed a few times. The chain combines TRBV3-1 (or the pseudogene TRBV3-2) with TRBJ2-3; TRBD2 agrees at 15 bases. CDR3 length: 18 residues. Unmatched junction bases numbered 16, after V lost 4 bases and J lost 11 bases. The germline gives CDR1 LGHDT, CDR2 YNNKEL (reference sequence). The CDR3 nucleotides read TGTGCCAGCAGCCCCAGCGCCTTCGGACTAGCGGGGGGGCGGGTGCAGTATTTT. This codes for CASSPSAFGLAGGRVQYF.

V and J are TRBV30 and TRBJ2-7; 9 bases match TRBD1. The ends lost 0 bases at V and 5 bases at J; junction bases unmatched: 5. Germline-derived CDR1 and CDR2 are GTSNPN and SVGIG (reference sequence). The CDR3 loop spans 14 amino acids. CDR3 residues: CAWSVGTGRNEQYF. The CDR3 DNA is TGTGCCTGGAGTGTGGGGACAGGGAGGAACGAGCAGTACTTC.

J is TRBJ2-1 and V is TRBV6-4, with 8 nucleotides matching TRBD1. After removal of 1 base from V and 3 bases from J, the junction contained 2 bases not matched to a gene. CDR1 is MRHNA, CDR2 SNTAGT, per germline. CDR3 length: 15 residues. The CDR3 here is CASSDFRGRYNEQFF. The CDR3 DNA sequence: TGTGCCAGCAGTGACTTCAGGGGGCGCTACAATGAGCAGTTCTTC.

This chain uses TRBV9 with TRBJ2-7; 9 bases fit TRBD1. Germline trimming cut 1 base from V and 1 base from J; bases unmatched to any gene: 6. The CDR3 has 16 amino acids. Germline CDR1 and CDR2: SGDLS and YYNGEE. CDR3 bases: TGTGCCAGCAGCGTATCCGGGACAGGGAGTTCCTACGAGCAGTACTTC. Encoded protein: CASSVSGTGSSYEQYF.

Only a few counts were recorded for this clone. The rearrangement joins TRBV5-1 to TRBJ2-7; 9 bases match TRBD1. This CDR3 region has 14 residues. Germline V CDR1 and CDR2: SGHRS, YFSETQ. The V segment lost 4 bases and the J segment 3 bases; nucleotides outside the gene matches: 5. In DNA form, the CDR3 reads TGCGCCAGCAGCGAGGGACAGGGCTACTACGAGCAGTACTTC. Amino acids: CASSEGQGYYEQYF.

This clone occurred once. This chain uses TRBV3-1 (or the pseudogene TRBV3-2) with TRBJ2-1; D unclear. Per germline, CDR1 LGHDT and CDR2 YNNKEL (reference sequence). Trimming took off 1 base at V and 2 bases at J, with 9 bases between the two ends. The CDR3 contains 15 residues. The chain's CDR3 is CASSQAGVPYNEQFF. CDR3 nucleotides: TGTGCCAGCAGCCAAGCTGGAGTACCCTACAATGAGCAGTTCTTC.

This clone has only one observation. This sequence joins TRBV29-1 and TRBJ2-1; 9 bases are a match to TRBD2. The CDR3 extends over 16 amino acids. V trimming: 2 bases; J trimming: 5 bases; junction bases outside the gene matches: 10. From germline, CDR1 is SQVTM and CDR2 ANQGSEA. The CDR3: CSVERLAGLPNNEQFF. The CDR3 bases are TGCAGCGTTGAACGGCTAGCGGGACTGCCTAACAATGAGCAGTTCTTC.

The V call is TRBV19, the J call TRBJ2-1; weak D call: TRBD2 (6 bases). Germline CDR1 reads LNHDA; CDR2 reads SQIVND (reference sequence). The CDR3 runs to 15 residues. V was shortened by 3 bases and J by 8 bases, with 17 bases between the two germline ends. CDR3 sequence reads: CASSISGGSFYEQFF. DNA of the CDR3: TGTGCCAGTAGTATTTCCGGGGGTAGTTTCTATGAGCAGTTCTTC.

The rearrangement joins TRBV10-3 to TRBJ1-3; D call uncertain. Trimming shortened V by 3 bases and J by 0 bases, and 9 bases separated the two germline ends. Germline CDR1 reads ENHRY; CDR2 reads SYGVKD. The CDR3 has 15 amino acids. The CDR3 here is CAISDNQDSGNTIYF. CDR3 nucleotide sequence: TGTGCCATCAGTGATAATCAGGACTCTGGAAACACCATATATTTT.

The chain recombines TRBV9 with TRBJ1-1; possible D gene TRBD1, 6 bases. The ends were cut back, 4 bases at V and 4 bases at J, with 17 bases in the middle. Looked up from germline, CDR1 is SGDLS and CDR2 is YYNGEE. The CDR3 length is 15 residues. The CDR3, as DNA: TGTGCCAGCAGCCCCCACAGGGAGACTGGCACTGAAGCTTTCTTT. This codes for CASSPHRETGTEAFF.

This clone was seen more than once but under ten times. J is TRBJ2-7 and V is TRBV24-1; D is possibly TRBD1 (6 bases). V lost 4 bases, J lost 10 bases, and 13 bases lay in between. Germline V gene sequence: CDR1 KGHDR, CDR2 SFDVKD. The CDR3 consists of 12 residues. For the CDR3, the DNA is TGTGCCACCAGTGAGTACACAGGGTATCAGTACTTC. Translation gives CATSEYTGYQYF.

The chain carries TRBV13 and TRBJ2-2; 9 nucleotides align to TRBD2. Unmatched junction bases numbered 1, after V lost 0 bases and J lost 5 bases. Germline CDR1 is PRHDT and CDR2 is FYEKMQ (reference sequence). This CDR3 has 15 amino acids. DNA for the CDR3: TGTGCCAGCAGCTTAGGGCTAGCGGGGACCGGGGAGCTGTTTTTT. It yields the protein CASSLGLAGTGELFF. The variable domain in full, with the rest retrieved from reference TRBV13 and TRBJ2-2, is AAGVIQSPRHLIKEKRETATLKCYPIPRHDTVYWYQQGPGQDPQFLISFYEKMQSDKGSIPDRFSAQQFSDYHSELNMSSLELGDSALYFCASSLGLAGTGELFFGEGSRLTVL.

The chain combines TRBV3-1 (or the pseudogene TRBV3-2) with TRBJ1-2; TRBD1 might be the D (6 bases). Germline V gene data show CDR1 as LGHDT and CDR2 as YNNKEL (reference sequence). The V end was cut by 0 bases, the J end by 9 bases, with 17 bases between. The CDR3 extends over 15 amino acids. The CDR3 DNA sequence: TGTGCCAGCAGCCAAGAACAGGGCCGACGGATCAGCTACACCTTC. It translates to CASSQEQGRRISYTF.

The chain carries TRBV6-5 and TRBJ2-2; TRBD2 is a possible D gene (5 bases). Per the germline V gene, CDR1 is MNHEY and CDR2 is SVGAGI. The V gene lost 0 bases and the J gene lost 3 bases, with 11 bases spanning the gap. This CDR3 region has 16 residues. The CDR3 DNA reads TGTGCCAGCAGTTACTCGGTGAGGGCCGACACCGGGGAGCTGTTTTTT. It specifies CASSYSVRADTGELFF.

There are a few counts of this clone. This chain uses TRBV19 with TRBJ1-1, with D maybe TRBD1 (5 bases). The CDR3 covers 15 residues. CDR1 LNHDA and CDR2 SQIVND come from the germline V gene (reference sequence). V dropped 5 bases and J dropped 0 bases, with 13 bases sitting between them. The CDR3 loop is CASSEQGLMNTEAFF. The CDR3 DNA follows: TGTGCCAGTAGTGAGCAGGGCTTAATGAACACTGAAGCTTTCTTT.